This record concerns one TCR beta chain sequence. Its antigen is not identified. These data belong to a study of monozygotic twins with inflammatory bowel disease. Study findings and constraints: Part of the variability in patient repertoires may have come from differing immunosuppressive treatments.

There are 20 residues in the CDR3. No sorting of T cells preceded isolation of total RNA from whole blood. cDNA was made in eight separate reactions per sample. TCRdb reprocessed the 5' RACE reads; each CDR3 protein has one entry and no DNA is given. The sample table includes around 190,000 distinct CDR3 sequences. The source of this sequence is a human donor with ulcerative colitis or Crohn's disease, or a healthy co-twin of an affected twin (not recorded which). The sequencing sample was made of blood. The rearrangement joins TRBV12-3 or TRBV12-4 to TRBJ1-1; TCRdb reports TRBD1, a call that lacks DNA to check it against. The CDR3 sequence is CASSSILLGVRDRGNTEAFF.